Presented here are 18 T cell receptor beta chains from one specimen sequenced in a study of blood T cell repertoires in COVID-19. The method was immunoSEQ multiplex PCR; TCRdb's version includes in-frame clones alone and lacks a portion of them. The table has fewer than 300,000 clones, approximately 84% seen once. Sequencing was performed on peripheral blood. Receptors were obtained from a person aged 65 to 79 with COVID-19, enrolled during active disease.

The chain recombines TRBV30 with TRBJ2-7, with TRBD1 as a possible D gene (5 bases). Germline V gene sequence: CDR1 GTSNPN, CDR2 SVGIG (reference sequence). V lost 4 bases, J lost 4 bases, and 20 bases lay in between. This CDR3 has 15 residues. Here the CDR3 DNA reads TGTGCCTGGACTGGGGCGAGTGGTTATGGGTACGAGCAGTACTTC. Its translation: CAWTGASGYGYEQYF.

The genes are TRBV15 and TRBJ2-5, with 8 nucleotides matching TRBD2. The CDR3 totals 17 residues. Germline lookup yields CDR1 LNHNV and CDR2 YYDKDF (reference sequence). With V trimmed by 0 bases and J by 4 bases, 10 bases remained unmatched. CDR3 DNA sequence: TGTGCCACCAGCAGAGACAGGAGCGGGGGTTTAGGAGAGACCCAGTACTTC. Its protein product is CATSRDRSGGLGETQYF.

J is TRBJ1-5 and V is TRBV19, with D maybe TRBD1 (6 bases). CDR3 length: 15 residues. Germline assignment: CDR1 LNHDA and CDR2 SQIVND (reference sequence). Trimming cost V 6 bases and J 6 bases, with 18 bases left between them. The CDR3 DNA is TGTGCCAGTAGGAAAGAGGGGGATTGGATTCAGCCCCAGCATTTT. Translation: CASRKEGDWIQPQHF.

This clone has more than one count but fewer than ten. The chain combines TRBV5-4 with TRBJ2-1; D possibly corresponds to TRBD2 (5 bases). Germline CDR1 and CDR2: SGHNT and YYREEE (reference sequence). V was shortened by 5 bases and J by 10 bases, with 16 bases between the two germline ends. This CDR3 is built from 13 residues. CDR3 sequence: CASRAGNQREQFF. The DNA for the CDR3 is TGTGCCAGCAGAGCCGGGAATCAGAGGGAGCAGTTCTTC.

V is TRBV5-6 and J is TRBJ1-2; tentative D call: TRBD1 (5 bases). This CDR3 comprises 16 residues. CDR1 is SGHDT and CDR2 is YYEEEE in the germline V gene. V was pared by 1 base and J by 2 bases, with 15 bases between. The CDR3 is CASSLRGAEKNYGYTF. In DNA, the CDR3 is TGTGCCAGCAGCTTGCGCGGGGCCGAAAAAAACTATGGCTACACCTTC.

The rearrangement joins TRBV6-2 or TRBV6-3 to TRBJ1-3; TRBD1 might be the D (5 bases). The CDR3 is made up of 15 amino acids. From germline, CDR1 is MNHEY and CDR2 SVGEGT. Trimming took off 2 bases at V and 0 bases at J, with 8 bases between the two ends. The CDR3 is CASSYRTSSGNTIYF. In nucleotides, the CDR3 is TGTGCCAGCAGTTACCGGACAAGCTCTGGAAACACCATATATTTT.

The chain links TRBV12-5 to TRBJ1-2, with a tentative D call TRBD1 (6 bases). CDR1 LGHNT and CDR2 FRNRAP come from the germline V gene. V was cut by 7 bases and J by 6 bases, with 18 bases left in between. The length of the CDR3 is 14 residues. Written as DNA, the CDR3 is TGTGCTAGTGCCTTGAGTGGCAGGGGCGATGGCTACACCTTC. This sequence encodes CASALSGRGDGYTF.

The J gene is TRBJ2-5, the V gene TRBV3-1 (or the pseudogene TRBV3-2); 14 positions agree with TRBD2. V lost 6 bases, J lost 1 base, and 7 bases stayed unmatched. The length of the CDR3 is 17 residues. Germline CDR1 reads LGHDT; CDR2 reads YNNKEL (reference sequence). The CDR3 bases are TGTGCCAGCAGAGACGGGACTAGCGGGAGCCTCCAAGAGACCCAGTACTTC. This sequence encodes CASRDGTSGSLQETQYF.

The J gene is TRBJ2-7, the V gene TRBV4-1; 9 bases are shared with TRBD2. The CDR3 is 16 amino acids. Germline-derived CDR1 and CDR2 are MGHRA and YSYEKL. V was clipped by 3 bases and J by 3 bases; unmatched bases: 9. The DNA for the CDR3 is TGCGCCAGCAGCCATCGTAGCGGGGGCCCTGTCTACGAGCAGTACTTC. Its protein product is CASSHRSGGPVYEQYF.

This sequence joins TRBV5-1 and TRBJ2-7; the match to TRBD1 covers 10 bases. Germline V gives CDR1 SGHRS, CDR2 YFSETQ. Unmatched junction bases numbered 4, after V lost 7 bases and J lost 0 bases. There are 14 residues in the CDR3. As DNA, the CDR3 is TGCGCCAGCGCCGGGACAGGGGTCTCCTACGAGCAGTACTTC. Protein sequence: CASAGTGVSYEQYF.

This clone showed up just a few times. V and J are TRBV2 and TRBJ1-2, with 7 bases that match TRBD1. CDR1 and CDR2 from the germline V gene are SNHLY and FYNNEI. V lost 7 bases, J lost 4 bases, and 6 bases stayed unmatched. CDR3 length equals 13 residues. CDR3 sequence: CASTLTGAYGYTF. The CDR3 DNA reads TGTGCCAGCACATTAACAGGGGCCTATGGCTACACCTTC.

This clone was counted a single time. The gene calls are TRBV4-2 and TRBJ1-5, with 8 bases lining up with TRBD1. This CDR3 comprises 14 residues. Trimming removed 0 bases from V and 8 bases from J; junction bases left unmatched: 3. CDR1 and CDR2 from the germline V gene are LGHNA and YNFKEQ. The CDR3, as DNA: TGTGCCAGCAGCCAAGATTCGGACAGGGAGCCCCAGCATTTT. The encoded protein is CASSQDSDREPQHF.

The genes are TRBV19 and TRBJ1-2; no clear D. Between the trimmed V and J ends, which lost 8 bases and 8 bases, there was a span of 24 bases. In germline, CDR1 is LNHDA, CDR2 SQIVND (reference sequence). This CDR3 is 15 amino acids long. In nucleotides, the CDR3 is TGTGCCAGTGGTCCGAGTCGGCAGGCCACCTCGGGCTACACCTTC. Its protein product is CASGPSRQATSGYTF.

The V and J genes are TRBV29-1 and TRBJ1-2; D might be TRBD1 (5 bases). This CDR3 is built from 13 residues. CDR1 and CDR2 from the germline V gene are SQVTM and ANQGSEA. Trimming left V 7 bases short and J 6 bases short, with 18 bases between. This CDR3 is CSGGGILGHGYTF. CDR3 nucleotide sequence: TGCAGCGGGGGGGGTATTTTGGGCCATGGCTACACCTTC.

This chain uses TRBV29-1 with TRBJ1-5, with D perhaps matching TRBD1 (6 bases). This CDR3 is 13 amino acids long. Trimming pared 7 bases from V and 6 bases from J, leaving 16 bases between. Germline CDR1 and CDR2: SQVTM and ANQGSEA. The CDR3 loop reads CSATTGLGQPQHF. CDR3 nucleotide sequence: TGCAGCGCCACCACAGGGTTGGGTCAGCCCCAGCATTTT. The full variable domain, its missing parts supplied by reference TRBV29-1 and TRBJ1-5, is SAVISQKPSRDICQRGTSLTIQCQVDSQVTMMFWYRQQPGQSLTLIATANQGSEATYESGFVIDKFPISRPNLTFSTLTVSNMSPEDSSIYLCSATTGLGQPQHFGDGTRLSIL.

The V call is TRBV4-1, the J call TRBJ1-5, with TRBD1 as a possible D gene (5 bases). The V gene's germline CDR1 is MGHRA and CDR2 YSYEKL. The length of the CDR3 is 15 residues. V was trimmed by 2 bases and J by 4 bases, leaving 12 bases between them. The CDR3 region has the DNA TGCGCCAGCAGCCAATCCCCGGGGGGTAATCAGCCCCAGCATTTT. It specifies CASSQSPGGNQPQHF.

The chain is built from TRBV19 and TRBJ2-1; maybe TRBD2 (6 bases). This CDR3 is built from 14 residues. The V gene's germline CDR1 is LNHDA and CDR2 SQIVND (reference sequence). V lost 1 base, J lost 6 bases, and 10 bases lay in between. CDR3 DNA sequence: TGTGCCAGTAGTATAGGGGGGGACCTCAATGAGCAGTTCTTC. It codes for CASSIGGDLNEQFF.

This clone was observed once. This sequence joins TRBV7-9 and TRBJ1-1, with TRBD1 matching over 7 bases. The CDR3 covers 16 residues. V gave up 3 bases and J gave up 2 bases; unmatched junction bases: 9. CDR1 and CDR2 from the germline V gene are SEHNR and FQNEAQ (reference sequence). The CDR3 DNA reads TGTGCCAGCAGCTTCCGACAGGGAATCAACAACACTGAAGCTTTCTTT. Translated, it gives CASSFRQGINNTEAFF.